The next 31 T cell receptor beta chains were all read from a single sample in a study of T cells in Graves' hyperthyroidism and ophthalmopathy. TCR beta CDR3 regions were amplified from RNA transcripts. The HTBI primer set served for first-round RT-PCR of the TCR CDR3. MiXCR, run by TCRdb on the multiplex PCR reads, gives a single entry per CDR3 protein. Of almost 600,000 distinct CDR3 sequences listed, approximately 44% are singletons. The sample consisted of peripheral blood or thyroid tissue (not recorded which). These TCRs come from a woman aged 18-29 years with Graves' hyperthyroidism.

The chain is built from TRBV9 and TRBJ1-1, with D perhaps matching TRBD1 (5 bases). The CDR3 covers 14 residues. Germline loops: CDR1 SGDLS, CDR2 YYNGEE. CDR3 amino acids: CAREPTVGSTEAFF. DNA for the CDR3: TGTGCTAGAGAACCGACAGTCGGGAGCACTGAAGCTTTCTTT.

The rearrangement joins TRBV29-1 to TRBJ2-2; 9 bases map to TRBD1. J was trimmed by 12 bases and V by 7 bases; bases with no gene match: 6. The CDR3 contains 11 residues. The germline V gene encodes CDR1 SQVTM and CDR2 ANQGSEA. CDR3 DNA sequence: TGCAGCGCTAGACAGGGGGGGCAGCTGTTTTTT. This codes for CSARQGGQLFF.

In this sample, this clonotype turned up many times. The V gene is TRBV12-3 or TRBV12-4, the J gene TRBJ2-7; possible D gene TRBD2, 5 bases. Deletions cut 1 base from V and 7 bases from J, with 14 bases between. The CDR3 is 14 amino acids. CDR3 sequence reads: CASSLVGIIWEQYF. For the CDR3, the DNA is TGTGCCAGCAGTTTAGTCGGGATCATCTGGGAGCAGTACTTC.

The V and J genes are TRBV10-3 and TRBJ2-3; 9 bases fit TRBD2. Trimming cost V 10 bases and J 6 bases; bases outside gene matches: 11. Germline lookup yields CDR1 ENHRY and CDR2 SYGVKD. This CDR3 has 14 residues. The chain's CDR3 is CASSRGRASDTQYF. CDR3 DNA sequence: TGTGCCAGCAGCCGCGGGAGGGCGTCGGATACGCAGTATTTT.

This chain links TRBV11-2 with TRBJ2-7; D may be TRBD2 (6 bases). Trimming cost V 5 bases and J 2 bases, with 13 bases left between them. Germline values: CDR1 SGHAT, CDR2 FQNNGV. The CDR3 sequence is 14 residues long. The DNA for the CDR3 is TGTGCCAGCAGCCCAAAGCGGGCAGCCTACGAGCAGTACTTC. It specifies CASSPKRAAYEQYF.

V and J are TRBV11-3 and TRBJ2-5, with TRBD1 matching 10 bases. The CDR3 runs to 14 residues. J was trimmed by 4 bases and V by 7 bases; bases with no gene match: 6. The germline CDR1 and CDR2 sequences are SGHNT and YENEEA. The CDR3 loop is CASNPGTGAETQYF. The CDR3 DNA reads as TGTGCCAGCAACCCCGGGACAGGGGCAGAGACCCAGTACTTC.

This clonotype occurred once. The chain has TRBV7-6 and TRBJ2-7; D is uncertain. The CDR3 extends over 12 amino acids. Germline CDR1 reads SGHVS; CDR2 reads FNYEAQ. V was trimmed by 5 bases and J by 5 bases, leaving 10 bases between them. CDR3 protein: CASSRELNEQYF. CDR3 nucleotides: TGTGCCAGCAGCAGGGAACTAAACGAGCAGTACTTC.

The chain joins TRBV20-1 to TRBJ1-4; no clear D. Germline V gene data show CDR1 as DFQATT and CDR2 as SNEGSKA (reference sequence). The V end lost 3 bases, the J end lost 6 bases, and 17 bases lay between the germline ends. The CDR3 has 15 residues. CDR3 residues: CSASRNSGGDEKLFF. CDR3 DNA: TGCAGTGCTAGCAGGAATAGCGGTGGCGATGAAAAACTGTTTTTT.

This sequence joins TRBV29-1 and TRBJ2-7, with 15 positions matching TRBD2. V trimming: 6 bases; J trimming: 2 bases; junction bases outside the gene matches: 8. The germline V gene encodes CDR1 SQVTM and CDR2 ANQGSEA. The CDR3 is 16 residues long. This CDR3 reads CSVDGLAGGPPYEQYF. The DNA for the CDR3 is TGCAGCGTCGATGGACTAGCGGGAGGGCCTCCCTACGAGCAGTACTTC.

This clonotype was seen many times. The V and J genes are TRBV12-3 or TRBV12-4 and TRBJ2-5, with TRBD2 identical over 16 bases. The ends lost 8 bases at V and 4 bases at J; junction bases unmatched: 7. The CDR3 is made up of 16 amino acids. This chain's CDR3 is CASSGLAGGPGETQYF. The CDR3 region has the DNA TGTGCCAGCTCGGGACTAGCGGGAGGGCCAGGAGAGACCCAGTACTTC.

CDR3 sequence: CASSRGLAPRPVHEQYF. DNA for the CDR3: TGTGCCAGCAGCCGGGGACTAGCTCCCCGCCCGGTCCACGAGCAGTACTTC. This sequence joins TRBV7-9 and TRBJ2-7, with 9 bases fitting TRBD2. Looked up from germline, CDR1 is SEHNR and CDR2 is FQNEAQ (reference sequence). The CDR3 runs 17 residues. Trimming took 5 bases from V and 5 from J; bases not matched to a gene: 16.

This clonotype was recorded many times. The chain is built from TRBV15 and TRBJ1-2, with D unclear. The V and J ends lost 8 bases and 4 bases respectively, with 11 bases between them. The CDR3 runs to 12 residues. Germline CDR1 is LNHNV and CDR2 is YYDKDF (reference sequence). The CDR3 coding sequence is TGTGCCACCTTCCAGAGTCCCTATGGCTACACCTTC. Its protein product is CATFQSPYGYTF.

This clonotype was seen a single time. The chain couples TRBV20-1 to TRBJ2-2, with D possibly being TRBD1 (5 bases). This CDR3 contains 13 residues. Germline CDR1 and CDR2: DFQATT and SNEGSKA (reference sequence). V lost 3 bases to trimming and J lost 4 bases, with 9 bases between them. For the CDR3, the DNA is TGCAGTGCTAGGCGTCAGGGCACCGGGGAGCTGTTTTTT. Translation gives CSARRQGTGELFF.

The chain couples TRBV7-2 to TRBJ2-7; TRBD2 matches at 7 bases. Per the germline V gene, CDR1 is SGHTA and CDR2 is FQGNSA. The CDR3 totals 14 residues. The trim removed 8 bases at V and 4 bases at J, leaving 11 bases unmatched. CDR3 amino acids: CASGPAGEGYEQYF. Written as DNA, the CDR3 is TGTGCCAGCGGCCCTGCCGGGGAGGGTTACGAGCAGTACTTC. Looking up the rest from reference TRBV7-2 and TRBJ2-7 gives the full variable domain: GAGVSQSPSNKVTEKGKDVELRCDPISGHTALYWYRQSLGQGLEFLIYFQGNSAPDKSGLPSDRFSAERTGGSVSTLTIQRTQQEDSAVYLCASGPAGEGYEQYFGPGTRLTVT.

The V and J genes are TRBV6-2 or TRBV6-3 and TRBJ2-7; 13 bases line up with TRBD2. The J call may be in error: the DNA end matches TRBJ2-1 better. Per germline, CDR1 MNHEY and CDR2 SVGEGT. This CDR3 comprises 13 residues. CDR3 sequence: CATATSGGNEQFF. The CDR3 bases are TGTGCCACCGCGACTAGCGGGGGGAATGAGCAGTTCTTC.

This chain links TRBV20-1 with TRBJ1-2, with unresolved D. Germline-derived CDR1 and CDR2 are DFQATT and SNEGSKA (reference sequence). There are 12 residues in the CDR3. The V gene lost 5 bases and the J gene lost 8 bases, with 15 bases spanning the gap. In DNA, the CDR3 is TGCAGTGCTGCGGGAGGGCGCAACGGCTACACCTTC. This gives the protein CSAAGGRNGYTF.

Ten or more counts support this clonotype. The chain couples TRBV2 to TRBJ1-1, with 8 bases aligning to TRBD1. Trimming removed 4 bases from V and 6 bases from J; junction bases left unmatched: 7. Germline CDR1 SNHLY, CDR2 FYNNEI. The CDR3 has 14 residues. The CDR3: CASSVPRGRAEAFF. In DNA, the CDR3 is TGTGCCAGCAGTGTACCCAGGGGGCGAGCTGAAGCTTTCTTT.

V and J are TRBV5-1 and TRBJ2-3, with unresolved D. V lost 5 bases, J lost 3 bases, and 13 bases lay in between. Germline CDR1 SGHRS, CDR2 YFSETQ. The CDR3 is 14 amino acids. The CDR3 protein is CASSVGTSTDTQYF. The CDR3 DNA is TGCGCCAGCAGTGTCGGAACTTCAACAGATACGCAGTATTTT.

This clonotype was observed at least ten times. The chain links TRBV7-2 to TRBJ2-7; TRBD2 matches at 13 bases. This CDR3 is built from 18 residues. Germline assignment: CDR1 SGHTA and CDR2 FQGNSA. The V segment lost 5 bases and the J segment 4 bases; nucleotides outside the gene matches: 14. The CDR3 region has the DNA TGTGCCAGCAGCGGATCGACAACTAGCGGGAGGGCTCGGTACGAGCAGTACTTC. Translating gives CASSGSTTSGRARYEQYF. The entire variable domain, with the rest obtained from reference TRBV7-2 and TRBJ2-7, is as follows: GAGVSQSPSNKVTEKGKDVELRCDPISGHTALYWYRQSLGQGLEFLIYFQGNSAPDKSGLPSDRFSAERTGGSVSTLTIQRTQQEDSAVYLCASSGSTTSGRARYEQYFGPGTRLTVT.

The chain carries TRBV29-1 and TRBJ1-2; 12 positions match TRBD1. This CDR3 region has 15 residues. CDR1 and CDR2 (germline): SQVTM, ANQGSEA. After removal of 5 bases from V and 4 bases from J, the junction contained 8 bases not matched to a gene. CDR3 nucleotide sequence: TGCAGCGTTTCCGGGACAGGGGGCTGGGGCTATGGCTACACCTTC. This codes for CSVSGTGGWGYGYTF. Drawing the rest from reference TRBV29-1 and TRBJ1-2, the complete variable domain is SAVISQKPSRDICQRGTSLTIQCQVDSQVTMMFWYRQQPGQSLTLIATANQGSEATYESGFVIDKFPISRPNLTFSTLTVSNMSPEDSSIYLCSVSGTGGWGYGYTFGSGTRLTVV.

The chain has TRBV20-1 and TRBJ2-5; 9 bases map to TRBD2. The germline V gene encodes CDR1 DFQATT and CDR2 SNEGSKA (reference sequence). CDR3 size: 15 residues. The V gene end was trimmed by 6 bases and the J gene end by 5 bases; junction bases not matched to a gene: 13. The CDR3 region is CSANVGTSFEETQYF. Here the CDR3 DNA reads TGCAGTGCAAACGTAGGGACTAGCTTTGAGGAGACCCAGTACTTC.

This chain uses TRBV2 with TRBJ2-7; 14 positions match TRBD2. With 4 bases clipped from V and 6 bases from J, the junction kept 2 bases outside the gene matches. Per germline, CDR1 SNHLY and CDR2 FYNNEI. The CDR3 is 14 residues long. The CDR3 DNA is TGTGCCAGCAGTGGACTAGCGGGAGGGGTCGAGCAGTACTTC. Its protein is CASSGLAGGVEQYF.

This clonotype turned up a few times. The chain has TRBV10-3 and TRBJ2-3; 8 bases map to TRBD1. Per the germline V gene, CDR1 is ENHRY and CDR2 is SYGVKD. The junction had 9 bases not matched to a gene; V was cut back by 7 bases and J by 3 bases. This CDR3 contains 15 residues. The CDR3: CAITATGDGTDTQYF. The CDR3 DNA is TGTGCCATCACCGCGACAGGGGATGGAACAGATACGCAGTATTTT.

This clonotype was counted many times. CDR3 sequence (DNA): TGTGCCAGCAGTTACACCTATCGCGGGACAGGGTCTAACTATGGCTACACCTTC. Translation: CASSYTYRGTGSNYGYTF. The V and J genes are TRBV6-5 and TRBJ1-2, with 9 nucleotides matching TRBD1. Per the germline V gene, CDR1 is MNHEY and CDR2 is SVGAGI. V was clipped by 2 bases and J by 0 bases; unmatched bases: 10. The CDR3 is 18 residues long.

The chain carries TRBV29-1 and TRBJ1-5; D is uncertain. The CDR3 spans 11 residues. Germline CDR1 SQVTM, CDR2 ANQGSEA. The CDR3 loop reads CRAAGDQPQHF. The CDR3 coding sequence is TGCAGAGCGGCCGGGGATCAGCCCCAGCATTTT.

The chain recombines TRBV15 with TRBJ2-7; unclear D gene. Germline lookup yields CDR1 LNHNV and CDR2 YYDKDF (reference sequence). The V gene lost 0 bases and the J gene lost 5 bases, with 11 bases spanning the gap. This CDR3 region has 14 residues. The CDR3 is CATSRETASHEQYF. The CDR3 DNA reads as TGTGCCACCAGCAGAGAAACCGCCAGCCACGAGCAGTACTTC.

This clonotype was observed a handful of times. The chain uses TRBV2 and TRBJ2-3; D ambiguous. In germline, CDR1 is SNHLY, CDR2 FYNNEI. The CDR3 sequence is 15 residues long. Trimming took 3 bases from V and 2 from J, leaving 12 bases between them. CDR3 nucleotides: TGTGCCAGCAGTGACGCCGACCCTTACACAGATACGCAGTATTTT. This encodes CASSDADPYTDTQYF. Filled out from reference TRBV2 and TRBJ2-3, the complete variable domain reads EPEVTQTPSHQVTQMGQEVILRCVPISNHLYFYWYRQILGQKVEFLVSFYNNEISEKSEIFDDQFSVERPDGSNFTLKIRSTKLEDSAMYFCASSDADPYTDTQYFGPGTRLTVL.

This clonotype has ten or more counts. The J gene is TRBJ1-1, the V gene TRBV13; TRBD1 might be the D (5 bases). Looked up from germline, CDR1 is PRHDT and CDR2 is FYEKMQ (reference sequence). V was cut by 5 bases and J by 6 bases, with 16 bases left in between. This CDR3 comprises 14 residues. The CDR3 DNA reads as TGTGCCAGCAGCCCCCTGACAGCAGAATCTGAAGCTTTCTTT. This translates into CASSPLTAESEAFF.

This clonotype was counted at least ten times. The V gene is TRBV19, the J gene TRBJ2-7; a weak D match, TRBD2 (6 bases). Germline assignment: CDR1 LNHDA and CDR2 SQIVND (reference sequence). The CDR3 contains 16 residues. V lost 7 bases to trimming and J lost 4 bases, with 23 bases between them. This chain's CDR3 is CASTSGRGAQGYEQYF. Here the CDR3 DNA reads TGTGCCAGTACCTCCGGGAGAGGGGCTCAAGGATACGAGCAGTACTTC.

Worth noting for this clonotype: The junction differs from germline at one of its ends, possibly a read error. This chain connects TRBV7-9 to TRBJ2-7; the D gene is possibly TRBD1 (6 bases). Germline assignment: CDR1 SEHNR and CDR2 FQNEAQ (reference sequence). This CDR3 contains 13 residues. The DNA for the CDR3 is TGTGCCAGCAGCACGGGACAAAACCACGAGCAGCACTTC. Residues: CASSTGQNHEQHF.

This clonotype was recorded many times. The chain is built from TRBV12-3 or TRBV12-4 and TRBJ1-1; no definite D call. The CDR3 length is 15 residues. With 5 bases removed from V and 0 bases from J, the gap between germline ends came to 13 bases. The CDR3 coding sequence is TGTGCCAGCAGTCCCCGGGAGGGATTGAACACTGAAGCTTTCTTT. Translation: CASSPREGLNTEAFF.